A single sample gave rise to the 20 T cell receptor beta chains below, sequenced in a study of graft-versus-host responses after intestinal transplantation. The table came from immunoSEQ multiplex PCR; TCRdb's copy has only in-frame clones and leaves some out. The sample yields roughly 96,000 clones, roughly nine tenths seen once. These receptors have no identified antigens. The sample in question was unstimulated CD8+ T cells sorted from spleen or lymph node cells, obtained before intestinal transplant. The receptor set was obtained from a human donor who received an intestinal transplant.

V and J are TRBV27 and TRBJ2-4; perhaps TRBD2 as D (6 bases). The CDR3 runs to 13 residues. V was clipped by 3 bases and J by 5 bases, with 8 bases between them. In germline, CDR1 is MNHEY, CDR2 SMNVEV (reference sequence). Here the CDR3 reads CASSFGTENIQYF. The CDR3 DNA follows: TGTGCCAGCAGTTTTGGGACTGAAAACATTCAGTACTTC.

This chain uses TRBV5-4 with TRBJ1-1; D call uncertain. V lost 0 bases and J lost 2, with 11 bases in between. The CDR3 totals 15 residues. Germline lookup yields CDR1 SGHNT and CDR2 YYREEE (reference sequence). The chain's CDR3 is CASSLALDKNTEAFF. CDR3 bases: TGTGCCAGCAGCTTGGCCCTCGACAAAAACACTGAAGCTTTCTTT.

Here the CDR3 reads CASSGGTDAHLGYEQYF. DNA of the CDR3: TGTGCCAGCAGTGGAGGGACAGATGCGCACCTGGGCTACGAGCAGTACTTC. V usage is TRBV6-1 and J usage is TRBJ2-7; 7 bases fit TRBD1. There are 17 residues in the CDR3. The germline gives CDR1 MNHNS, CDR2 SASEGT. Trimming at V came to 4 bases and at J to 3 bases, leaving 15 bases not matched to a gene.

The rearrangement links TRBV28 to TRBJ2-1, with D possibly matching TRBD2 (6 bases). There are 14 residues in the CDR3. V lost 2 bases, J lost 8 bases, and 13 bases lay in between. Germline assignment: CDR1 MDHEN and CDR2 SYDVKM. CDR3 loop: CASSLTAGWDEQFF. The CDR3 nucleotides read TGTGCCAGCAGTTTAACGGCGGGGTGGGATGAGCAGTTCTTC.

The V and J genes are TRBV7-9 and TRBJ2-1; the D gene is possibly TRBD1 (5 bases). Looked up from germline, CDR1 is SEHNR and CDR2 is FQNEAQ (reference sequence). The CDR3 is made up of 15 amino acids. The V end was cut by 5 bases, the J end by 2 bases, with 13 bases between. CDR3 coding DNA: TGTGCCAGCAGCCCAGGGAATCCCACCTACAATGAGCAGTTCTTC. Its translation: CASSPGNPTYNEQFF.

The chain combines TRBV27 with TRBJ2-3; D possibly corresponds to TRBD2 (6 bases). V lost 8 bases, J lost 2 bases, and 8 bases lay in between. CDR1 and CDR2 from the germline V gene are MNHEY and SMNVEV (reference sequence). The CDR3 extends over 12 amino acids. The CDR3 loop reads CASGGYTDTQYF. CDR3 in DNA: TGTGCCAGCGGAGGGTACACAGATACGCAGTATTTT.

The chain joins TRBV19 to TRBJ2-1, with D hard to call. Between the trimmed V and J ends, which lost 3 bases and 5 bases, there was a span of 8 bases. The germline V gene encodes CDR1 LNHDA and CDR2 SQIVND (reference sequence). The length of the CDR3 is 13 residues. The CDR3 is CASSIWRHNEQFF. CDR3 coding DNA: TGTGCCAGTAGTATTTGGAGACACAATGAGCAGTTCTTC.

The V gene is TRBV27, the J gene TRBJ2-7, with 8 bases aligning to TRBD2. The V and J ends lost 11 bases and 6 bases, in that order; junction bases with no gene match: 12. This CDR3 contains 13 residues. CDR1 is MNHEY, CDR2 SMNVEV, per germline (reference sequence). The CDR3 here is CADRGGPRPEQYF. The CDR3 nucleotides read TGTGCCGACCGGGGGGGTCCAAGGCCCGAGCAGTACTTC.

Only one count was recorded for this clone. The chain links TRBV4-3 to TRBJ1-2, with D possibly matching TRBD1 (6 bases). Germline CDR1 reads LGHNA; CDR2 reads YSLEER. This CDR3 has 19 residues. The germline V and J ends were trimmed by 0 bases and 0 bases, with 20 bases remaining between them. This CDR3 is CASSQDLEGGRLSNYGYTF. The CDR3 nucleotides are TGCGCCAGCAGCCAAGATCTCGAGGGGGGGCGGCTTTCTAACTATGGCTACACCTTC.

The chain joins TRBV5-1 to TRBJ2-7; the D gene is possibly TRBD1 (6 bases). Germline CDR1 SGHRS, CDR2 YFSETQ. Trimming shortened V by 2 bases and J by 2 bases, and 11 bases separated the two germline ends. The CDR3 has 14 amino acids. The CDR3 nucleotides read TGCGCCAGCAGCTTTGAGGGGGAAACCTACGAGCAGTACTTC. Translation gives CASSFEGETYEQYF.

This chain connects TRBV15 to TRBJ2-7; D is unresolved. The CDR3 is made up of 18 amino acids. Deletions cut 0 bases from V and 0 bases from J, with 18 bases between. Germline CDR1 and CDR2: LNHNV and YYDKDF (reference sequence). The DNA for the CDR3 is TGTGCCACCAGCAGAGACTCACGTTCGGCCCAGGACTCCTACGAGCAGTACTTC. Its protein is CATSRDSRSAQDSYEQYF.

The J gene is TRBJ2-2, the V gene TRBV7-9; weak D call: TRBD2 (7 bases). The CDR3 has 18 residues. Trimming removed 4 bases at V and 0 bases at J, with 18 bases between. From germline, CDR1 is SEHNR and CDR2 FQNEAQ (reference sequence). The CDR3 bases are TGTGCCAGCAGCTCAACAGCGGGACAACCCCCGAACACCGGGGAGCTGTTTTTT. It yields the protein CASSSTAGQPPNTGELFF.

The chain recombines TRBV27 with TRBJ2-2; D remains ambiguous. Germline loops: CDR1 MNHEY, CDR2 SMNVEV (reference sequence). The ends were cut back, 6 bases at V and 8 bases at J, with 28 bases in the middle. This CDR3 has 18 residues. The DNA of the CDR3 is TGTGCCAGCAGCCACCTTTGGGCAGGCCCACCTCACCAAGGGGAGCTGTTTTTT. Translated, it gives CASSHLWAGPPHQGELFF.

Only one count was recorded for this clone. The genes are TRBV9 and TRBJ2-3, with 12 bases identical to TRBD2. Trimming removed 3 bases from V and 2 bases from J; junction bases left unmatched: 4. The CDR3 contains 16 residues. Looked up from germline, CDR1 is SGDLS and CDR2 is YYNGEE. The CDR3 sequence: CASSARTSGDTDTQYF. The CDR3 bases are TGTGCCAGCAGCGCAAGGACTAGCGGGGACACAGATACGCAGTATTTT. Drawing the rest from reference TRBV9 and TRBJ2-3, the complete variable domain is DSGVTQTPKHLITATGQRVTLRCSPRSGDLSVYWYQQSLDQGLQFLIQYYNGEERAKGNILERFSAQQFPDLHSELNLSSLELGDSALYFCASSARTSGDTDTQYFGPGTRLTVL.

The chain employs TRBV27 and TRBJ1-4, with TRBD1 matching 11 bases. V shed 4 bases, J shed 6 bases, and the junction held 10 bases outside the gene matches. Germline V lookup: CDR1 MNHEY, CDR2 SMNVEV (reference sequence). This CDR3 comprises 17 residues. The DNA for the CDR3 is TGTGCCAGCAGTTACGTGGGACAGGGGGAAGGGCATGAAAAACTGTTTTTT. This translates into CASSYVGQGEGHEKLFF.

This chain uses TRBV27 with TRBJ2-7; 8 bases are shared with TRBD1. V lost 0 bases to trimming and J lost 2 bases; unmatched junction nucleotides: 3. The CDR3 is made up of 15 amino acids. Per the germline V gene, CDR1 is MNHEY and CDR2 is SMNVEV (reference sequence). The CDR3 DNA sequence: TGTGCCAGCAGTTTATCGGACAGGGTCCCCTACGAGCAGTACTTC. Translating it yields CASSLSDRVPYEQYF.

The genes are TRBV19 and TRBJ2-1, with TRBD2 as a possible D gene (5 bases). The CDR3 covers 13 residues. Germline loops: CDR1 LNHDA, CDR2 SQIVND (reference sequence). V shed 1 base and J shed 10 bases, with 11 bases lying between them. In DNA form, the CDR3 reads TGTGCCAGTAGTATAGGGCCGGGGAAGGAGCAGTTCTTC. This sequence encodes CASSIGPGKEQFF.

The chain couples TRBV7-9 to TRBJ2-5; 12 nucleotides match TRBD2. This CDR3 is 16 amino acids long. Germline V CDR1 and CDR2: SEHNR, FQNEAQ (reference sequence). The J segment lost 5 bases and the V segment lost 6 bases, leaving 10 bases of the junction unmatched. The CDR3 sequence: CASSLRGLAGFETQYF. The CDR3 bases are TGTGCCAGCAGTCTCCGAGGACTAGCGGGGTTTGAGACCCAGTACTTC.

The chain combines TRBV14 with TRBJ2-2; 9 nucleotides line up with TRBD2. Germline values: CDR1 SGHDN, CDR2 FVKESK. The CDR3 is 16 residues long. With V trimmed by 2 bases and J by 2 bases, 3 bases remained unmatched. CDR3 sequence reads: CASSQMTSGNTGELFF. The CDR3 nucleotides are TGTGCCAGCAGCCAAATGACTAGCGGTAACACCGGGGAGCTGTTTTTT.

This clone was recorded only once. The V and J genes are TRBV19 and TRBJ2-2; D unclear. V was shortened by 5 bases and J by 1 base, with 5 bases between the two germline ends. This CDR3 spans 13 amino acids. CDR1 and CDR2 (germline): LNHDA, SQIVND (reference sequence). This CDR3 reads CASSPLNTGELFF. The DNA of the CDR3 is TGTGCCAGTAGTCCCCTGAACACCGGGGAGCTGTTTTTT. The full variable domain, with the rest looked up from reference TRBV19 and TRBJ2-2, is DGGITQSPKYLFRKEGQNVTLSCEQNLNHDAMYWYRQDPGQGLRLIYYSQIVNDFQKGDIAEGYSVSREKKESFPLTVTSAQKNPTAFYLCASSPLNTGELFFGEGSRLTVL.